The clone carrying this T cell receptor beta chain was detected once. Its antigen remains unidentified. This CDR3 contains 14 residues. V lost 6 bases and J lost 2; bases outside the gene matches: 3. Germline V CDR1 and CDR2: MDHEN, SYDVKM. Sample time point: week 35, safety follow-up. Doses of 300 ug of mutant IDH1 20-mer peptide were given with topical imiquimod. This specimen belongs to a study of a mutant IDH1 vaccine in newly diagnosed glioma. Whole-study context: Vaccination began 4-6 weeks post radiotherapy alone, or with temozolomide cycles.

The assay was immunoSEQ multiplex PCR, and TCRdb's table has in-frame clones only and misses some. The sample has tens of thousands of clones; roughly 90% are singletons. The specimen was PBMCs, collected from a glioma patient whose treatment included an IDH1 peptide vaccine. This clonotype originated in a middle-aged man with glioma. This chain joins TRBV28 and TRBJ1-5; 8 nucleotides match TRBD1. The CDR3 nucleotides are TGTGCCAGCAGGCCACAGGGGGGCAATCAGCCCCAGCATTTT. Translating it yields CASRPQGGNQPQHF.